These 17 T cell receptor beta chains were all obtained from the same sample, sequenced in a study of blood T cell repertoires in COVID-19. The method was immunoSEQ multiplex PCR; TCRdb's version includes in-frame clones alone and lacks a portion of them. The table has almost 250,000 clones, around 89% seen once. What was sequenced was PBMCs or T cells enriched from blood (not recorded which). These receptors all come from a woman aged 30 to 39 who had recovered from COVID-19.

The CDR3 nucleotides read TGTGCCAGCAGTGGACAGCTATATGGCTACACCTTC. Its translation is CASSGQLYGYTF. V usage is TRBV28 and J usage is TRBJ1-2; a weak D match, TRBD1 (6 bases). Germline values: CDR1 MDHEN, CDR2 SYDVKM. This CDR3 has 12 amino acids. Trimming left V 5 bases short and J 5 bases short, with 9 bases between.

The chain recombines TRBV7-3 with TRBJ2-1, with D possibly being TRBD1 (6 bases). Germline V CDR1 and CDR2: SGHTA, FQGTGA. The CDR3 covers 13 residues. Trimming took 5 bases from V and 5 from J, leaving 10 bases between them. CDR3 residues: CASSPGQNNEQFF. The CDR3 DNA reads TGTGCCAGCAGCCCCGGACAGAACAATGAGCAGTTCTTC.

The J gene is TRBJ1-4, the V gene TRBV9; D gene uncertain. There are 15 residues in the CDR3. V lost 0 bases and J lost 1, with 7 bases in between. Per the germline V gene, CDR1 is SGDLS and CDR2 is YYNGEE. The CDR3 region is CASSVAAGTNEKLFF. Written as DNA, the CDR3 is TGTGCCAGCAGCGTAGCGGCAGGAACTAATGAAAAACTGTTTTTT.

This chain uses TRBV5-1 with TRBJ2-2; 9 bases are shared with TRBD2. Germline V gene sequence: CDR1 SGHRS, CDR2 YFSETQ. The J segment lost 4 bases and the V segment lost 2 bases, leaving 9 bases of the junction unmatched. The CDR3 extends over 17 amino acids. The CDR3 DNA is TGCGCCAGCAGCTTCGGTCTAGCGGGATTTGGCACCGGGGAGCTGTTTTTT. Translating it yields CASSFGLAGFGTGELFF. Based on the CDR3 plus reference TRBV5-1 and TRBJ2-2, the full variable domain is KAGVTQTPRYLIKTRGQQVTLSCSPISGHRSVSWYQQTPGQGLQFLFEYFSETQRNKGNFPGRFSGRQFSNSRSEMNVSTLELGDSALYLCASSFGLAGFGTGELFFGEGSRLTVL.

The CDR3 here is CAISYNSKEAFF. CDR3 sequence (DNA): TGTGCCATCAGTTATAACAGTAAAGAAGCTTTCTTT. The rearrangement joins TRBV10-3 to TRBJ1-1; D remains unclear. Trimming removed 5 bases at V and 8 bases at J, with 12 bases between. The CDR3 has 12 residues. Germline CDR1 and CDR2: ENHRY and SYGVKD.

The chain joins TRBV11-1 to TRBJ1-3; D unresolved. V gave up 5 bases and J gave up 0 bases, with 8 bases separating them. The length of the CDR3 is 14 residues. Germline CDR1 SGHAT, CDR2 FQDESV (reference sequence). CDR3 DNA sequence: TGTGCCAGCAGCCACGGGTTCTCTGGAAACACCATATATTTT. It codes for CASSHGFSGNTIYF.

The chain has TRBV6-2 or TRBV6-3 and TRBJ1-1; possibly TRBD1 for D (6 bases). Germline V lookup: CDR1 MNHEY, CDR2 SVGEGT. This CDR3 is built from 13 residues. Trimming stripped 2 bases from V and 6 bases from J, with 10 bases between. The CDR3: CASSYSGGAEAFF. The CDR3 DNA reads as TGTGCCAGCAGTTACAGCGGGGGCGCTGAAGCTTTCTTT.

The genes are TRBV19 and TRBJ2-4; perhaps TRBD1 as D (5 bases). Germline CDR1 and CDR2: LNHDA and SQIVND (reference sequence). The germline V and J ends were trimmed by 4 bases and 2 bases, with 15 bases remaining between them. CDR3 length equals 16 residues. The CDR3 spells CASSTQGLRTKNIQYF. The CDR3 nucleotides read TGTGCCAGTAGTACCCAGGGATTGCGGACCAAAAACATTCAGTACTTC.

This chain joins TRBV2 and TRBJ2-1; 11 nucleotides agree with TRBD2. V lost 7 bases and J lost 1; bases outside the gene matches: 6. This CDR3 contains 16 residues. Germline V lookup: CDR1 SNHLY, CDR2 FYNNEI. The DNA for the CDR3 is TGTGCCAGCAAGTCCGGGACTAGCGGTTCCTACAATGAGCAGTTCTTC. Amino acids: CASKSGTSGSYNEQFF. Full variable domain (outside the CDR3, taken from reference TRBV2 and TRBJ2-1): EPEVTQTPSHQVTQMGQEVILRCVPISNHLYFYWYRQILGQKVEFLVSFYNNEISEKSEIFDDQFSVERPDGSNFTLKIRSTKLEDSAMYFCASKSGTSGSYNEQFFGPGTRLTVL.

The rearrangement links TRBV7-2 to TRBJ2-5, with 8 bases fitting TRBD2. From germline, CDR1 is SGHTA and CDR2 FQGNSA. Trimming took 7 bases from V and 1 from J; bases not matched to a gene: 8. The CDR3 covers 15 residues. In DNA, the CDR3 is TGTGCCAGCACCCCGACTAGCGCTTCCCAAGAGACCCAGTACTTC. Residues: CASTPTSASQETQYF. The full variable domain, with the rest looked up from reference TRBV7-2 and TRBJ2-5, is GAGVSQSPSNKVTEKGKDVELRCDPISGHTALYWYRQSLGQGLEFLIYFQGNSAPDKSGLPSDRFSAERTGGSVSTLTIQRTQQEDSAVYLCASTPTSASQETQYFGPGTRLLVL.

J is TRBJ1-1 and V is TRBV18, with 7 positions matching TRBD1. This CDR3 spans 16 amino acids. Trimming at V came to 0 bases and at J to 6 bases, leaving 10 bases not matched to a gene. Germline CDR1 is KGHSH and CDR2 is LQKENI. The CDR3 bases are TGTGCCAGCTCACCACCATTTGGACAGGTATCGGCTGAAGCTTTCTTT. This translates into CASSPPFGQVSAEAFF.

The rearrangement links TRBV10-3 to TRBJ1-2, with TRBD1 matching 7 bases. The CDR3 has 15 amino acids. Germline CDR1 is ENHRY and CDR2 is SYGVKD. V was pared by 3 bases and J by 0 bases, with 4 bases of the junction left unmatched. CDR3 nucleotides: TGTGCCATCAGTGACGCCGGGACAGCTAACTATGGCTACACCTTC. This encodes CAISDAGTANYGYTF.

The chain recombines TRBV30 with TRBJ1-4; TRBD1 agrees at 9 bases. J lost 6 bases, V lost 7 bases, and 3 bases had no gene match. Germline V lookup: CDR1 GTSNPN, CDR2 SVGIG (reference sequence). The CDR3 consists of 12 residues. The CDR3 reads CASQGADEKLFF. The CDR3 nucleotides are TGTGCCTCACAGGGGGCCGATGAAAAACTGTTTTTT.

This chain's CDR3 is CATSASYGYTF. The DNA for the CDR3 is TGTGCCACCAGTGCGAGCTATGGCTACACCTTC. This chain joins TRBV24-1 and TRBJ1-2; unclear D gene. Germline V gives CDR1 KGHDR, CDR2 SFDVKD. The CDR3 is 11 amino acids. Trimming left V 5 bases short and J 4 bases short, with 4 bases between.

This chain connects TRBV6-2 or TRBV6-3 to TRBJ2-7; D gene uncertain. The V end lost 6 bases, the J end lost 2 bases, and 5 bases lay between the germline ends. Germline lookup yields CDR1 MNHEY and CDR2 SVGEGT. CDR3 length: 11 residues. In nucleotides, the CDR3 is TGTGCCAGCAGCACAGCCTACGAGCAGTACTTC. Translated, it gives CASSTAYEQYF.

This chain uses TRBV28 with TRBJ1-5, with D possibly being TRBD1 (6 bases). Per germline, CDR1 MDHEN and CDR2 SYDVKM. Trimming left V 7 bases short and J 5 bases short, with 15 bases between. The CDR3 has 14 residues. CDR3 sequence: CASKKTGIYQPQHF. The CDR3 DNA is TGTGCCAGCAAGAAAACAGGGATTTATCAGCCCCAGCATTTT.

The chain combines TRBV11-2 with TRBJ1-4; tentative D call: TRBD1 (5 bases). The length of the CDR3 is 14 residues. Germline CDR1 reads SGHAT; CDR2 reads FQNNGV. Trimming left V 3 bases short and J 8 bases short, with 13 bases between. The CDR3 sequence: CASSFGGEGEKLFF. The CDR3 DNA reads as TGTGCCAGCAGCTTCGGAGGGGAAGGCGAAAAACTGTTTTTT.